This TCR beta chain emerged from a study of shared clonotypes between healthy human individuals. Comment on this clone: Its antigen is undetermined.

Authors' processing steps: In the immunoSEQ data, sequences were junction-only and lacked quality scores, so filtering differed. Profiling relied on immunoSEQ multiplex PCR, and the TCRdb table lists in-frame clones only, not all of them. V, J and clone size reflect that table, while D and trimming were determined from the DNA. The repertoire holds 450,000 to 500,000 clones, with 79% as singletons. Losses at the gene ends were 5 bases for V and 7 bases for J; bases not matched to a gene: 1. CDR1 and CDR2 from the germline V gene are SGHVS and FQNEAQ. The CDR3 has 12 amino acids. Study-wide results and caveats: Only blood was sampled, and tissue TCR repertoires likely differ from blood ones.

The sequenced sample consisted of PBMCs. The V gene is TRBV7-8, the J gene TRBJ1-1; 10 positions match TRBD1. The source is a woman aged 40 to 50 in good health. Some clones in this sample may be carry-over from other donors' samples. CDR3 coding DNA: TGTGCCAGCAGCCGGGACAGGGGTGAAGCTTTCTTT. This translates into CASSRDRGEAFF.